The following is a T cell receptor beta chain sequence with its context. Its antigen is unidentified. These data originate in a study of blood T cells in healthy people across ages. Study-wide findings and caveats: Older individuals had lower TCR beta diversity per million T cells (the decline was roughly linear). Expanded clonotype changes were possibly confounded by unknown donor CMV status. With naive T cell percentage, TCR beta diversity showed a strong correlation.

The CDR3 spans 14 residues. Trimming cost V 1 base and J 7 bases; bases outside gene matches: 5. Germline values: CDR1 SGHRS, CDR2 YFSETQ. Then a second PCR, running roughly 7 to 11 cycles, was carried out with a sample-barcoded 5' primer and a J-beta primer mix. Per-sample output comprised a minimum of 2.5 million paired-end reads containing CDR3. TCRdb processed the 5' RACE reads anew with MiXCR; each CDR3 protein has one entry. The sample contains about 900,000 distinct CDR3 sequences, around two thirds of which appear only once. V is TRBV5-1 and J is TRBJ2-7, with 10 positions matching TRBD2. The sequenced sample was blood. This TCR derives from a young man in good health. This CDR3 is CASSLLTSGVEQYF. The CDR3 DNA reads as TGCGCCAGCAGCTTGTTAACTAGCGGGGTTGAGCAGTACTTC.